This entry lists 23 T cell receptor beta chains sequenced from one sample in a study of cytotoxic CD8 clonotypes in ibrutinib-treated CLL. The table came from immunoSEQ multiplex PCR; TCRdb's copy has only in-frame clones and leaves some out. This table has about 200,000 clones, approximately 68% appearing once. The sequenced sample was PBMCs, obtained after 24 months of ibrutinib treatment. All receptors come from a human donor with chronic lymphocytic leukemia.

This clone was observed a few times. The rearrangement uses TRBV9 and TRBJ1-2; 11 bases fit TRBD1. The J segment lost 6 bases and the V segment lost 0 bases, leaving 1 base of the junction unmatched. The CDR3 spans 14 residues. In germline, CDR1 is SGDLS, CDR2 YYNGEE. CDR3: CASSVEGQGDGYTF. The CDR3 DNA sequence: TGTGCCAGCAGCGTAGAGGGACAGGGGGATGGCTACACCTTC.

Comment on this clone: The same CDR3 also results from other DNA sequences found in this sample. The V call is TRBV5-1, the J call TRBJ2-2, with 12 bases identical to TRBD2. Trimming at V came to 4 bases and at J to 3 bases, leaving 4 bases not matched to a gene. Germline V gene data show CDR1 as SGHRS and CDR2 as YFSETQ. The CDR3 totals 16 residues. CDR3 sequence: CASSLRTSGDTGELFF. The DNA for the CDR3 is TGCGCCAGCAGCCTAAGGACTAGCGGGGACACCGGGGAGCTGTTTTTT.

The V and J genes are TRBV9 and TRBJ2-7; TRBD1 matches 8 bases. Germline CDR1 is SGDLS and CDR2 is YYNGEE. There are 15 residues in the CDR3. Trimming removed 4 bases from V and 0 bases from J; junction bases left unmatched: 6. CDR3 bases: TGTGCCAGCAGCCCCTACAGGGGGAACTCCTACGAGCAGTACTTC. It encodes CASSPYRGNSYEQYF.

As regards this clone: Sequence at one end of the junction differs from germline and may be a read error. This chain connects TRBV4-2 to TRBJ2-7; 10 bases match TRBD1. Germline-derived CDR1 and CDR2 are LGHNA and YNFKEQ. The length of the CDR3 is 15 residues. The CDR3 is CASSPGQGFSSEQYF. DNA for the CDR3: TGTGCCAGCAGCCCGGGACAGGGGTTTTCCTCCGAGCAGTACTTC.

This clone was found a few times. The CDR3 nucleotides read TGTGCCAGCAGCCCCCTAAAACAGGGAAACACTGAAGCTTTCTTT. Encoded protein: CASSPLKQGNTEAFF. V and J are TRBV13 and TRBJ1-1; the D gene is possibly TRBD1 (6 bases). Germline loops: CDR1 PRHDT, CDR2 FYEKMQ (reference sequence). CDR3 length: 15 amino acids. V gave up 5 bases and J gave up 2 bases, with 15 bases separating them.

The gene calls are TRBV5-1 and TRBJ1-5; D is possibly TRBD1 (5 bases). CDR3 length: 15 amino acids. Per germline, CDR1 SGHRS and CDR2 YFSETQ. V was cut by 0 bases and J by 6 bases, with 13 bases left in between. The CDR3 loop reads CASSLAPGLSQPQHF. The CDR3 bases are TGCGCCAGCAGCTTGGCGCCAGGGCTAAGTCAGCCCCAGCATTTT.

In DNA, the CDR3 is TGTGCCACCAGCAGACAAGGACAGGGGAGTCCCGAGCAGTACTTC. Residues: CATSRQGQGSPEQYF. This chain joins TRBV15 and TRBJ2-7, with 9 bases lining up with TRBD1. Germline lookup yields CDR1 LNHNV and CDR2 YYDKDF (reference sequence). The CDR3 has 15 residues. V dropped 2 bases and J dropped 6; count of bases not matched to a gene: 8.

This chain links TRBV6-5 with TRBJ1-1; no clear D gene. The CDR3 consists of 15 residues. Between the trimmed V and J ends, which lost 0 bases and 2 bases, there was a span of 10 bases. Germline V gene sequence: CDR1 MNHEY, CDR2 SVGAGI. The CDR3 region is CASSYSARVNTEAFF. DNA for the CDR3: TGTGCCAGCAGTTACTCGGCGAGGGTTAACACTGAAGCTTTCTTT.

The chain combines TRBV5-6 with TRBJ2-7, with TRBD1 matching 9 bases. Germline loops: CDR1 SGHDT, CDR2 YYEEEE. With V trimmed by 0 bases and J by 4 bases, 8 bases remained unmatched. The CDR3 covers 16 residues. Here the CDR3 reads CASSLAGTGLAYEQYF. In DNA form, the CDR3 reads TGTGCCAGCAGCTTGGCCGGGACAGGGTTGGCGTACGAGCAGTACTTC.

This clone has only a few counts. The chain is built from TRBV5-6 and TRBJ2-7; D not resolved. Per the germline V gene, CDR1 is SGHDT and CDR2 is YYEEEE. V shed 6 bases and J shed 4 bases, with 14 bases lying between them. There are 13 residues in the CDR3. The DNA of the CDR3 is TGTGCCAGCACCTCTTGGCAGCCGTACGAGCAGTACTTC. This encodes CASTSWQPYEQYF.

V is TRBV6-5 and J is TRBJ2-7, with a weak D call TRBD1 (5 bases). Germline V gene sequence: CDR1 MNHEY, CDR2 SVGAGI. The ends were cut back, 7 bases at V and 4 bases at J, with 14 bases in the middle. The CDR3 consists of 13 residues. CDR3 nucleotides: TGTGCCAGCATAAACAGGTTTCCTTACGAGCAGTACTTC. Translation: CASINRFPYEQYF.

The V and J genes are TRBV7-9 and TRBJ1-1; perhaps TRBD1 as D (6 bases). The ends were cut back, 5 bases at V and 8 bases at J, with 21 bases in the middle. CDR1 is SEHNR, CDR2 FQNEAQ, per germline (reference sequence). The length of the CDR3 is 15 residues. The CDR3 coding sequence is TGTGCCAGCAGCCCACGGGGGGGACAAAGACGGGAAGCTTTCTTT. It translates to CASSPRGGQRREAFF.

This chain uses TRBV18 with TRBJ1-1, with TRBD1 as a possible D gene (5 bases). Trimming shortened V by 3 bases and J by 5 bases, and 16 bases separated the two germline ends. The CDR3 consists of 15 residues. Germline loops: CDR1 KGHSH, CDR2 LQKENI. CDR3 DNA sequence: TGTGCCAGCTCACCGTCCGTCGAGGGGATGACTGAAGCTTTCTTT. Translation: CASSPSVEGMTEAFF.

This rearrangement joins TRBV6-5 to TRBJ2-2, with 12 bases lining up with TRBD2. The CDR3 contains 15 residues. V shed 6 bases and J 3 bases; nucleotides not matched to a gene: 2. Germline V gene sequence: CDR1 MNHEY, CDR2 SVGAGI. The CDR3 region is CASRLAGGYTGELFF. CDR3 DNA sequence: TGTGCCAGCAGGCTAGCGGGAGGGTACACCGGGGAGCTGTTTTTT.

CDR3 coding DNA: TGCGCCAGCGGCGGCGGCGGGTTCCGCACCGGGGAGCTGTTTTTT. Protein: CASGGGGFRTGELFF. This rearrangement joins TRBV10-2 to TRBJ2-2; D is possibly TRBD2 (5 bases). CDR3 length: 15 residues. Germline loops: CDR1 WSHSY, CDR2 SAAADI. V lost 8 bases and J 4 bases, leaving 17 bases between the germline ends.

V and J are TRBV2 and TRBJ2-3; D is perhaps TRBD2 (6 bases). This CDR3 spans 12 amino acids. V lost 8 bases to trimming and J lost 6 bases, with 12 bases between them. The germline CDR1 and CDR2 sequences are SNHLY and FYNNEI. The CDR3 nucleotides read TGTGCCAGCTTTCAGCGGGCTGATACGCAGTATTTT. Amino acids: CASFQRADTQYF.

This clone was seen just once. The rearrangement links TRBV28 to TRBJ2-2; 14 bases are shared with TRBD2. Per the germline V gene, CDR1 is MDHEN and CDR2 is SYDVKM. Trimming cost V 10 bases and J 9 bases; bases outside gene matches: 7. The CDR3 spans 14 residues. Here the CDR3 DNA reads TGTGCCATACGGACTAGCGGGAGGTCGAGGGAGCTGTTTTTT. Residues: CAIRTSGRSRELFF.

The gene calls are TRBV15 and TRBJ1-4; D uncertain. V was cut by 0 bases and J by 2 bases, with 10 bases left in between. The CDR3 totals 16 residues. Germline-derived CDR1 and CDR2 are LNHNV and YYDKDF (reference sequence). The CDR3: CATSRDLGLTNEKLFF. Here the CDR3 DNA reads TGTGCCACCAGCAGAGATCTAGGGCTTACTAATGAAAAACTGTTTTTT.

The V call is TRBV30, the J call TRBJ2-5, with D maybe TRBD1 (6 bases). Germline V gene lookup returns CDR1 GTSNPN and CDR2 SVGIG (reference sequence). V was shortened by 2 bases and J by 5 bases, with 21 bases between the two germline ends. This CDR3 has 16 amino acids. The CDR3 DNA is TGTGCCTGGAGTACAGCCAGGGGCAGTGCGTCGGAGACCCAGTACTTC. Encoded protein: CAWSTARGSASETQYF.

The rearrangement joins TRBV11-2 to TRBJ1-3; possible D gene TRBD1, 5 bases. Germline V CDR1 and CDR2: SGHAT, FQNNGV. There are 15 residues in the CDR3. V was trimmed by 1 base and J by 3 bases, leaving 10 bases between them. CDR3 DNA: TGTGCCAGCAGCTTAGGGTCGGGGGTTGGAAACACCATATATTTT. Residues: CASSLGSGVGNTIYF.

V and J are TRBV6-5 and TRBJ2-5; perhaps TRBD2 as D (5 bases). The CDR3 totals 14 residues. The V gene lost 3 bases and the J gene lost 4 bases, with 12 bases spanning the gap. Germline CDR1 is MNHEY and CDR2 is SVGAGI. The CDR3 here is CASSYRFAGETQYF. In nucleotides, the CDR3 is TGTGCCAGCAGTTATCGCTTCGCGGGAGAGACCCAGTACTTC.

This clone was counted a single time. This sequence joins TRBV5-1 and TRBJ1-4, with D possibly matching TRBD1 (6 bases). Germline V gives CDR1 SGHRS, CDR2 YFSETQ. This CDR3 comprises 15 residues. V was cut by 4 bases and J by 6 bases, with 16 bases left in between. The DNA of the CDR3 is TGCGCCAGCAGCCCACAGGGCAGCGCGGATGAAAAACTGTTTTTT. Its protein is CASSPQGSADEKLFF.

The V call is TRBV5-1, the J call TRBJ1-4; no reliable D call. Between the trimmed V and J ends, which lost 7 bases and 3 bases, there was a span of 28 bases. CDR1 and CDR2 (germline): SGHRS, YFSETQ. CDR3 size: 19 residues. This CDR3 is CASSPANGYRWLANEKLFF. The DNA for the CDR3 is TGCGCCAGCTCACCCGCCAACGGGTACCGATGGCTAGCTAATGAAAAACTGTTTTTT.